The 30 T cell receptor beta chains below were found in one sample sequenced in a study of OX40 agonist ivuxolimab in advanced cancers. TCRdb's table, derived via immunoSEQ multiplex PCR, lists solely in-frame clones and lacks some. This sample carries about 73,000 clones, 75% to 95% of them seen once, and the ten largest clones take more than 0.45%. This specimen was CD4+ or CD8+ T cells sorted from blood, taken in a trial of the OX40 agonist ivuxolimab. The receptors derive from an adult with an advanced solid tumor such as melanoma, head and neck, liver or kidney cancer.

The sample holds one count of this clone. The chain is built from TRBV28 and TRBJ2-7; unclear D gene. Trimming took off 2 bases at V and 6 bases at J, with 20 bases between the two ends. Germline assignment: CDR1 MDHEN and CDR2 SYDVKM. The CDR3 runs to 16 residues. CDR3 loop: CASSLGGGQRKREQYF. The DNA of the CDR3 is TGTGCCAGCAGTTTAGGTGGTGGTCAGAGAAAGCGCGAGCAGTACTTC.

The chain recombines TRBV19 with TRBJ2-5; 8 bases agree with TRBD2. Germline assignment: CDR1 LNHDA and CDR2 SQIVND (reference sequence). Germline trimming cut 3 bases from V and 3 bases from J; bases unmatched to any gene: 12. The CDR3 consists of 17 residues. CDR3 sequence (DNA): TGTGCCAGTAGTATCGGGGGAAGCGGGAGATTTAAAGAGACCCAGTACTTC. Protein product: CASSIGGSGRFKETQYF.

The chain couples TRBV4-2 to TRBJ2-2; D not certain. The V end lost 1 base, the J end lost 2 bases, and 5 bases lay between the germline ends. The germline V gene has CDR1 LGHNA and CDR2 YNFKEQ. CDR3 length: 14 amino acids. This CDR3 reads CASSQVGNTGELFF. The CDR3 region has the DNA TGTGCCAGCAGCCAAGTTGGTAACACCGGGGAGCTGTTTTTT.

The gene calls are TRBV5-4 and TRBJ2-1; the match to TRBD1 covers 8 bases. The CDR3 is 16 residues long. V lost 0 bases to trimming and J lost 7 bases; unmatched junction nucleotides: 9. Looked up from germline, CDR1 is SGHNT and CDR2 is YYREEE (reference sequence). The CDR3 nucleotides read TGTGCCAGCAGCTTGGGAATCGGGACAGGCCAAAATGAGCAGTTCTTC. This translates into CASSLGIGTGQNEQFF.

The V call is TRBV6-6, the J call TRBJ1-5, with a weak D call TRBD1 (5 bases). CDR3 length: 14 amino acids. Trimming stripped 5 bases from V and 7 bases from J, with 15 bases between. Germline V gene data show CDR1 as MNHNY and CDR2 as SVGAGI (reference sequence). The CDR3 loop reads CASSPSRGGQPQHF. CDR3 coding DNA: TGTGCCAGCAGTCCCTCCCGGGGCGGACAGCCCCAGCATTTT.

This clone was counted only a few times. This chain connects TRBV5-1 to TRBJ2-1, with 11 bases fitting TRBD2. The junction had 12 bases not matched to a gene; V was cut back by 7 bases and J by 9 bases. The germline CDR1 and CDR2 sequences are SGHRS and YFSETQ. The CDR3 consists of 15 residues. CDR3 DNA: TGCGCCAGCCGGCCTCTAGCGGGAGGAAGCAGTGAGCAGTTCTTC. It codes for CASRPLAGGSSEQFF.

This clone was detected only a few times. The chain carries TRBV5-4 and TRBJ1-2; D unclear. Trimming removed 2 bases at V and 4 bases at J, with 6 bases between. Germline V gene data show CDR1 as SGHNT and CDR2 as YYREEE (reference sequence). This CDR3 spans 12 amino acids. The CDR3 region is CASSLAGYGYTF. The CDR3 DNA follows: TGTGCCAGCAGCTTAGCCGGCTATGGCTACACCTTC.

The V gene is TRBV4-1, the J gene TRBJ2-7, with a weak D call TRBD1 (6 bases). This CDR3 spans 15 amino acids. The V gene lost 1 base and the J gene lost 2 bases, with 12 bases spanning the gap. Per the germline V gene, CDR1 is MGHRA and CDR2 is YSYEKL. In nucleotides, the CDR3 is TGCGCCAGCAGCCAAGGGGGACAAGGGACCTACGAGCAGTACTTC. Encoded protein: CASSQGGQGTYEQYF.

The chain couples TRBV29-1 to TRBJ2-7; 10 bases match TRBD2. The CDR3 consists of 13 residues. V was pared by 5 bases and J by 2 bases, with 3 bases of the junction left unmatched. Germline CDR1 SQVTM, CDR2 ANQGSEA. The CDR3 DNA is TGCAGCGTTACAACTAGCGGGGCCTACGAGCAGTACTTC. This translates into CSVTTSGAYEQYF.

The chain links TRBV19 to TRBJ1-5; D is uncertain. The CDR3 runs 12 residues. CDR1 and CDR2 from the germline V gene are LNHDA and SQIVND (reference sequence). V gave up 5 bases and J gave up 0 bases, with 2 bases separating them. CDR3 coding DNA: TGTGCCAGTAGTTATAGCAATCAGCCCCAGCATTTT. Translation: CASSYSNQPQHF.

The chain carries TRBV10-3 and TRBJ1-2, with D maybe TRBD1 (5 bases). Trimming left V 3 bases short and J 2 bases short, with 7 bases between. The CDR3 is made up of 13 amino acids. Looked up from germline, CDR1 is ENHRY and CDR2 is SYGVKD. Written as DNA, the CDR3 is TGTGCCATCAGTGATGAGGGGAACTATGGCTACACCTTC. Residues: CAISDEGNYGYTF.

This chain joins TRBV6-5 and TRBJ2-5; D is perhaps TRBD1 or TRBD2 (6 bases each). V lost 0 bases and J lost 5, with 13 bases in between. The CDR3 spans 15 residues. Germline V gene lookup returns CDR1 MNHEY and CDR2 SVGAGI. CDR3 sequence reads: CASSYSLGGGETQYF. CDR3 coding DNA: TGTGCCAGCAGTTACTCATTGGGGGGCGGGGAGACCCAGTACTTC.

CDR3 sequence reads: CASNLNRDGGTDTQYF. The CDR3 region has the DNA TGTGCCAGCAACCTCAACCGGGACGGAGGCACAGATACGCAGTATTTT. The rearrangement uses TRBV7-2 and TRBJ2-3; the D call may be TRBD1 or TRBD2 (5 bases each). Germline CDR1 SGHTA, CDR2 FQGNSA. This CDR3 has 16 residues. V dropped 7 bases and J dropped 1 base, with 18 bases sitting between them.

This sequence joins TRBV27 and TRBJ2-2; D is perhaps TRBD1 or TRBD2 (5 bases each). V dropped 2 bases and J dropped 14 bases, with 15 bases sitting between them. The CDR3 is 13 amino acids. Germline CDR1 MNHEY, CDR2 SMNVEV (reference sequence). This chain's CDR3 is CASSLGLGAVLFF. In nucleotides, the CDR3 is TGTGCCAGCAGTTTAGGTCTCGGGGCAGTTCTGTTTTTT.

This clone has a handful of counts. The chain combines TRBV7-6 with TRBJ1-5; D uncertain. Germline V gene lookup returns CDR1 SGHVS and CDR2 FNYEAQ. The CDR3 has 14 amino acids. Trimming left V 1 base short and J 0 bases short, with 4 bases between. CDR3 nucleotides: TGTGCCAGCAGCTTAGGTCTTAGCAATCAGCCCCAGCATTTT. Translating gives CASSLGLSNQPQHF. The whole variable domain, filled in from reference TRBV7-6 and TRBJ1-5, reads GAGVSQSPRYKVTKRGQDVALRCDPISGHVSLYWYRQALGQGPEFLTYFNYEAQQDKSGLPNDRFSAERPEGSISTLTIQRTEQRDSAMYRCASSLGLSNQPQHFGDGTRLSIL.

The table lists this clone with a few counts. The chain links TRBV28 to TRBJ2-7; tentative D call: TRBD1 (5 bases). V dropped 3 bases and J dropped 6 bases, with 18 bases sitting between them. The CDR3 has 15 residues. CDR1 is MDHEN, CDR2 SYDVKM, per germline. DNA of the CDR3: TGTGCCAGCAGTTTCGACAGCCCAACCGTGCGCGAGCAGTACTTC. Protein: CASSFDSPTVREQYF.

The rearrangement links TRBV7-2 to TRBJ2-1, with unresolved D. Germline CDR1 reads SGHTA; CDR2 reads FQGNSA. Deletions cut 1 base from V and 2 bases from J, with 6 bases between. The CDR3 is 14 amino acids. CDR3 coding DNA: TGTGCCAGCAGCTTAGGGCGGACCTACAATGAGCAGTTCTTC. This encodes CASSLGRTYNEQFF.

This chain uses TRBV6-1 with TRBJ1-2; D is perhaps TRBD1 (6 bases). V lost 2 bases, J lost 2 bases, and 9 bases lay in between. In germline, CDR1 is MNHNS, CDR2 SASEGT. CDR3 length equals 14 residues. In DNA form, the CDR3 reads TGTGCCAGCAGTGAAAGAACAGGGAACTATGGCTACACCTTC. This codes for CASSERTGNYGYTF.

The chain combines TRBV7-3 with TRBJ2-5, with D perhaps assigned TRBD1 or TRBD2 (5 bases each). The V and J ends lost 4 bases and 0 bases respectively, with 9 bases between them. The CDR3 spans 14 residues. Germline CDR1 reads SGHTA; CDR2 reads FQGTGA. Here the CDR3 reads CASSSGRDQETQYF. The CDR3 DNA follows: TGTGCCAGCAGCTCGGGACGGGACCAAGAGACCCAGTACTTC.

The V gene is TRBV18, the J gene TRBJ2-6; D ambiguous. The CDR3 length is 16 residues. The germline V gene encodes CDR1 KGHSH and CDR2 LQKENI. The ends were cut back, 10 bases at V and 0 bases at J, with 16 bases in the middle. The CDR3 nucleotides read TGTGCCACCGCAACCTTATTCGCCTCTGGGGCCAACGTCCTGACTTTC. Translation: CATATLFASGANVLTF.

The chain employs TRBV6-5 and TRBJ2-3; 7 bases line up with TRBD2. From germline, CDR1 is MNHEY and CDR2 SVGAGI. The CDR3 spans 14 residues. Unmatched junction bases numbered 10, after V lost 10 bases and J lost 3 bases. CDR3 amino acids: CATCWAGATDTQYF. The CDR3 bases are TGTGCCACTTGCTGGGCGGGAGCGACAGATACGCAGTATTTT.

V usage is TRBV19 and J usage is TRBJ2-5; 14 nucleotides agree with TRBD2. With V trimmed by 5 bases and J by 7 bases, 9 bases remained unmatched. CDR3 length equals 16 residues. Germline V lookup: CDR1 LNHDA, CDR2 SQIVND (reference sequence). The CDR3 nucleotides read TGTGCCAGTAGTGCGGGACTAGCGGGAGCCCGGGGGACCCAGTACTTC. It codes for CASSAGLAGARGTQYF.

The chain has TRBV2 and TRBJ1-5; D gene uncertain. This CDR3 has 16 residues. Trimming removed 6 bases at V and 0 bases at J, with 15 bases between. Germline V gives CDR1 SNHLY, CDR2 FYNNEI. CDR3 in DNA: TGTGCCAGCAGCCCCACGGTGGTTTCTAGCAATCAGCCCCAGCATTTT. Its translation is CASSPTVVSSNQPQHF.

The chain is built from TRBV5-5 and TRBJ2-3; 12 bases are shared with TRBD2. CDR1 and CDR2 from the germline V gene are SGHKS and YYEKEE (reference sequence). V shed 1 base, J shed 5 bases, and the junction held 2 bases outside the gene matches. The CDR3 runs 15 residues. The CDR3 spells CASSLRLAGVDTQYF. The CDR3 DNA reads TGTGCCAGCAGCTTGCGACTAGCGGGAGTAGATACGCAGTATTTT.

The V gene is TRBV29-1, the J gene TRBJ2-1, with TRBD2 matching over 9 bases. Germline loops: CDR1 SQVTM, CDR2 ANQGSEA. Trimming at V came to 6 bases and at J to 10 bases, leaving 13 bases not matched to a gene. The CDR3 covers 14 residues. The CDR3 DNA is TGCAGCGTGAGATCCGGGACTAGCCACAGGGAGCAGTTCTTC. Protein: CSVRSGTSHREQFF.

The chain employs TRBV7-9 and TRBJ2-3; 7 bases fit TRBD2. This CDR3 region has 16 residues. The J segment lost 3 bases and the V segment lost 5 bases, leaving 11 bases of the junction unmatched. Germline V lookup: CDR1 SEHNR, CDR2 FQNEAQ (reference sequence). CDR3 amino acids: CASSPNRASGTDTQYF. The DNA of the CDR3 is TGTGCCAGCAGCCCTAACCGGGCTAGCGGAACAGATACGCAGTATTTT.

CDR3 nucleotide sequence: TGTGCCAGCAGCTTAACAGCGGGAGGGCCGGCAGATACGCAGTATTTT. This gives the protein CASSLTAGGPADTQYF. V gene TRBV7-9 combines with J gene TRBJ2-3; the match to TRBD2 covers 10 bases. This CDR3 comprises 16 residues. V trimming: 2 bases; J trimming: 4 bases; junction bases outside the gene matches: 6. CDR1 SEHNR and CDR2 FQNEAQ come from the germline V gene (reference sequence). The full variable domain, rest sourced from reference TRBV7-9 and TRBJ2-3, is DTGVSQNPRHKITKRGQNVTFRCDPISEHNRLYWYRQTLGQGPEFLTYFQNEAQLEKSRLLSDRFSAERPKGSFSTLEIQRTEQGDSAMYLCASSLTAGGPADTQYFGPGTRLTVL.

The chain employs TRBV28 and TRBJ1-1, with D possibly TRBD1 on 6 matching bases. Germline assignment: CDR1 MDHEN and CDR2 SYDVKM. The V and J ends lost 1 base and 9 bases respectively, with 9 bases between them. This CDR3 spans 12 amino acids. Here the CDR3 reads CASSLLGAQAFF. In DNA, the CDR3 is TGTGCCAGCAGTTTATTGGGGGCGCAAGCTTTCTTT.

The V and J genes are TRBV14 and TRBJ1-1, with D hard to call. CDR1 is SGHDN and CDR2 is FVKESK in the germline V gene. The V and J ends lost 1 base and 4 bases respectively, with 7 bases between them. The CDR3 consists of 13 residues. The DNA for the CDR3 is TGTGCCAGCAGCCAAGGGCAGGCCACTGAAGCTTTCTTT. Translated: CASSQGQATEAFF.

The chain carries TRBV6-1 and TRBJ1-5, with D possibly TRBD1 on 6 matching bases. The CDR3 loop spans 14 amino acids. V dropped 4 bases and J dropped 5 bases, with 12 bases sitting between them. Per the germline V gene, CDR1 is MNHNS and CDR2 is SASEGT. DNA of the CDR3: TGTGCCAGCAGTGCTTCAGGGGTGGATCAGCCCCAGCATTTT. It translates to CASSASGVDQPQHF.